This paragraph covers one TCR beta chain sequence. Its antigen remains unidentified. This specimen belongs to a study of T cell responses to AZD1222 COVID-19 vaccine. This CDR3 contains 15 residues. Germline assignment: CDR1 SQVTM and CDR2 ANQGSEA. Unmatched junction bases numbered 8, after V lost 5 bases and J lost 2 bases. Study results and limitations: Targets within unmutated variant regions were reportedly found for nearly half of spike-specific TCRs. Baseline serostatus was positive in only six AZD1222 recipients.

The method was immunoSEQ multiplex PCR; TCRdb's version includes in-frame clones alone and lacks a portion of them. The sample shows roughly 150,000 clones, around 90% of them seen only once. This clonotype was obtained from an adult who received the AZD1222 COVID-19 vaccine. This chain links TRBV29-1 with TRBJ2-7; 11 bases map to TRBD2. Sequences were derived from peripheral blood, sampled 28 days after the second AZD1222 dose. The CDR3 here is CSVSFLAGGTYEQYF. Written as DNA, the CDR3 is TGCAGCGTTTCTTTTTTAGCGGGGGGGACCTACGAGCAGTACTTC.